The T cell receptor (beta chain) under discussion was sequenced for a study of PD-1 blockade in classical Hodgkin lymphoma (dated by TCRdb to 2019 to 2021). Some background on the complete study: The study used TCR beta sequencing and CyTOF to define a peripheral blood immune signature of response to PD-1 blockade in classical Hodgkin lymphoma.

Beyond this particular receptor, the publication reports: The study covered only a single clinical trial cohort, and the causes of the repertoire differences, possibly disease activity or prior therapy, were still not defined. Baseline TCR diversity was reported as lower in newly diagnosed patients than in healthy donors, and lower still in relapsed/refractory patients.

From its cysteine to its phenylalanine, the CDR3 spans 16 amino acids. Only CDR3 DNA remains: 48 bases, in frame from the first base. CDR1 is given as SEHNR and CDR2 as FQNEAQ, both from the germline V gene (reference sequence). V lost 5 bases and J lost 2 bases; the stretch between them is 16 bases long. The Qiagen DNeasy kit was used to extract genomic DNA both from unsorted PBMCs and from the negatively selected CD4+ and CD8+ fractions. TCR beta CDR3 regions were subjected to amplification by immunoSEQ multiplex PCR with primers that anneal to V and J segments. A synthetic immune receptor repertoire was used to minimize amplification bias, and remaining bias was computationally removed after sequencing. As for how the authors treated the data: Custom Python scripts were used to quantify repertoire diversity as the Shannon entropy index. The unsorted, CD4+ and CD8+ repertoires were each analyzed separately, with the exception of combined analyses, where CD4+ and CD8+ sequences were merged in silico. TCRdb provides this immuneACCESS table in a form limited to in-frame rearrangements. Some clones are lacking; in checked studies, under half of them reflect an unresolved V gene, and why the rest are absent is not known. The D gene and trimming were derived from the DNA, and the V and J assignments and clone size from that table. The sample table holds roughly 68,000 clones, of which more than 85% were seen once. About 2.6% of the sample comes from the top ten.

Details on this clone: Its binding antigen is unknown. Per-base qualities were not stored, and no clone one base away is much larger.

The time point label, as the study defines it: newly diagnosed, previously untreated cHL patient sample. PBMCs from patients with newly diagnosed, previously untreated classical Hodgkin lymphoma were sequenced as a comparison group for the relapsed/refractory trial patients. Peripheral blood was collected in 8 mL Vacutainer Cell Preparation Tubes, from which PBMCs were isolated by centrifugation and then cryopreserved. The chain links TRBV7-9 with TRBJ1-3; possibly the D gene is TRBD1, per 5 matching bases. The sequenced sample was peripheral blood mononuclear cells (PBMCs). The clonotype comes from a human donor with classical Hodgkin lymphoma. The DNA is TGTGCCAGCAGCGGGGCCCGCGAGTCGGCTGGAAACACCATATATTTT. This codes for CASSGARESAGNTIYF.